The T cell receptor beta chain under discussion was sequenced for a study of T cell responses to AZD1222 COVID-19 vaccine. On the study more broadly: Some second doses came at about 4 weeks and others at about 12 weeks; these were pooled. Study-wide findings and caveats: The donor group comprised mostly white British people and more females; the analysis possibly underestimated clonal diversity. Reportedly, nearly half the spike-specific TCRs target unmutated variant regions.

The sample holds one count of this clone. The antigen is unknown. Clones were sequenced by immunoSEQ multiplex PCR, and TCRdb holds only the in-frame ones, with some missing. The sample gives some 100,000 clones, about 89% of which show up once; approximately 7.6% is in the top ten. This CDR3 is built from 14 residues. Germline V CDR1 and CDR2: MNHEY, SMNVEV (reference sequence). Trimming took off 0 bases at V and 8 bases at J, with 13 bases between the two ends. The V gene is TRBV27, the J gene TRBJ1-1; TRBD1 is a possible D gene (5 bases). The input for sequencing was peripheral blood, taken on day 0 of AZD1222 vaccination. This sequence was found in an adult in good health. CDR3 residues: CASSLSGGIYEAFF. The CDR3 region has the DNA TGTGCCAGCAGTTTATCGGGGGGGATCTACGAAGCTTTCTTT.